The 26 T cell receptor beta chains reported below all come from one sample, sequenced in a study of blood T cell repertoires in COVID-19. Generated by immunoSEQ multiplex PCR, the TCRdb table keeps only in-frame clones and is missing some. Among roughly 240,000 clones listed, roughly 83% were seen once. Specimen: peripheral blood. The receptors derive from a woman older than 75 with COVID-19, enrolled during active disease.

The genes are TRBV24-1 and TRBJ2-3, with 7 nucleotides matching TRBD2. This CDR3 comprises 16 residues. Germline CDR1 reads KGHDR; CDR2 reads SFDVKD. Trimming cost V 3 bases and J 0 bases; bases outside gene matches: 5. The CDR3 sequence is CATSDPGRGSTDTQYF. CDR3 DNA: TGTGCCACCAGTGATCCAGGGCGGGGGAGCACAGATACGCAGTATTTT.

The chain combines TRBV4-2 with TRBJ2-2; D might be TRBD1 (5 bases). Germline V gene data show CDR1 as LGHNA and CDR2 as YNFKEQ. This CDR3 has 15 amino acids. Trimming stripped 1 base from V and 0 bases from J, with 6 bases between. This CDR3 reads CASSQVGANTGELFF. The CDR3 bases are TGTGCCAGCAGCCAAGTAGGGGCGAACACCGGGGAGCTGTTTTTT.

The gene calls are TRBV18 and TRBJ2-1; TRBD2 aligns across 13 bases. In germline, CDR1 is KGHSH, CDR2 LQKENI. The CDR3 totals 15 residues. Trimming cost V 6 bases and J 7 bases; bases outside gene matches: 6. CDR3 residues: CASSPGTSGVNEQFF. In DNA, the CDR3 is TGTGCCAGCTCCCCCGGGACTAGCGGGGTAAATGAGCAGTTCTTC.

The V gene is TRBV2, the J gene TRBJ2-1; the D gene is possibly TRBD2 (6 bases). V lost 8 bases, J lost 13 bases, and 15 bases lay in between. In germline, CDR1 is SNHLY, CDR2 FYNNEI. The CDR3 loop spans 11 amino acids. CDR3 DNA sequence: TGTGCCAGCGAGGGAGGCTTACGACAGTTCTTC. It translates to CASEGGLRQFF.

This chain joins TRBV9 and TRBJ2-1; 8 nucleotides align to TRBD2. J gave up 5 bases and V 1 base, and 5 bases lay outside the gene matches. The CDR3 covers 15 residues. Germline CDR1 is SGDLS and CDR2 is YYNGEE. The CDR3 nucleotides are TGTGCCAGCAGCGTACTAGCGGGTCCGGACAATGAGCAGTTCTTC. This sequence encodes CASSVLAGPDNEQFF.

The rearrangement joins TRBV6-6 to TRBJ1-4; a weak D match, TRBD1 (6 bases). The CDR3 spans 14 residues. Per the germline V gene, CDR1 is MNHNY and CDR2 is SVGAGI (reference sequence). Trimming cost V 5 bases and J 3 bases, with 10 bases left between them. CDR3 sequence (DNA): TGTGCCAGCAGTAAGGACAGCCCTAATGAAAAACTGTTTTTT. Translation gives CASSKDSPNEKLFF.

Only a few counts were recorded for this clone. CDR3 bases: TGCGCCAGCAGCTTGGCCCTGGAGCAGTTCTTC. Its translation is CASSLALEQFF. The rearrangement links TRBV5-1 to TRBJ2-1; D ambiguous. The V end lost 0 bases, the J end lost 10 bases, and 5 bases lay between the germline ends. There are 11 residues in the CDR3. CDR1 is SGHRS, CDR2 YFSETQ, per germline.

V usage is TRBV28 and J usage is TRBJ1-4, with 9 bases fitting TRBD1. Germline V gene sequence: CDR1 MDHEN, CDR2 SYDVKM. Trimming removed 10 bases from V and 8 bases from J; junction bases left unmatched: 14. The CDR3 is made up of 15 amino acids. This CDR3 is CATLTPGQGSEKLFF. The CDR3 nucleotides are TGTGCCACCCTCACCCCGGGACAGGGCTCCGAAAAACTGTTTTTT.

This chain uses TRBV6-6 with TRBJ1-1, with 8 bases that match TRBD1. Germline lookup yields CDR1 MNHNY and CDR2 SVGAGI (reference sequence). This CDR3 comprises 14 residues. The V gene end was trimmed by 5 bases and the J gene end by 1 base; junction bases not matched to a gene: 3. CDR3 region: CASSPGQGNTEAFF. CDR3 sequence (DNA): TGTGCCAGCAGTCCCGGACAGGGGAACACTGAAGCTTTCTTT.

The V gene is TRBV19, the J gene TRBJ1-5; TRBD1 is a possible D gene (6 bases). The CDR3 contains 15 residues. Germline lookup yields CDR1 LNHDA and CDR2 SQIVND (reference sequence). The V gene lost 1 base and the J gene lost 7 bases, with 14 bases spanning the gap. The CDR3 nucleotides are TGTGCCAGTAGTATAGCTTCGCAGGGGAGACAGCCCCAGCATTTT. Encoded protein: CASSIASQGRQPQHF.

The genes are TRBV19 and TRBJ1-1; TRBD1 aligns across 10 bases. V lost 6 bases and J lost 1; bases outside the gene matches: 8. Per the germline V gene, CDR1 is LNHDA and CDR2 is SQIVND (reference sequence). The CDR3 is 16 amino acids. The CDR3 loop is CASRTGGLDANTEAFF. The DNA for the CDR3 is TGTGCCAGTAGGACAGGGGGCCTGGATGCGAACACTGAAGCTTTCTTT.

V gene TRBV6-1 combines with J gene TRBJ1-1; D not resolved. V shed 1 base and J shed 8 bases, with 5 bases lying between them. The CDR3 sequence is 11 residues long. Germline V gene lookup returns CDR1 MNHNS and CDR2 SASEGT. CDR3 region: CASSEESEAFF. For the CDR3, the DNA is TGTGCCAGCAGTGAAGAAAGCGAAGCTTTCTTT.

V gene TRBV5-1 combines with J gene TRBJ1-4; a weak D match, TRBD1 (5 bases). CDR3 length: 14 amino acids. Germline CDR1 SGHRS, CDR2 YFSETQ. Trimming removed 3 bases from V and 1 base from J, with 7 bases in between. CDR3 DNA sequence: TGCGCCAGCAGCTCCCAGGGAACTAATGAAAAACTGTTTTTT. Its translation is CASSSQGTNEKLFF.

This chain uses TRBV5-1 with TRBJ1-4; D is possibly TRBD1 (5 bases). The CDR3 is 16 amino acids. Trimming stripped 3 bases from V and 3 bases from J, with 15 bases between. Germline CDR1 and CDR2: SGHRS and YFSETQ. The CDR3, as DNA: TGCGCCAGCAGCTGGACGGGCACAGGACCTAATGAAAAACTGTTTTTT. This translates into CASSWTGTGPNEKLFF.

This clone was recorded a few times. J is TRBJ1-2 and V is TRBV6-5, with 7 bases matching TRBD1. Germline assignment: CDR1 MNHEY and CDR2 SVGAGI. Trimming removed 5 bases from V and 2 bases from J; junction bases left unmatched: 5. This CDR3 region has 14 residues. The CDR3 loop is CASSTRQGNYGYTF. In nucleotides, the CDR3 is TGTGCCAGCAGTACCCGACAGGGCAACTATGGCTACACCTTC.

DNA for the CDR3: TGTGCCGCCCCTCTGCTCTGGGGTAGCGGGGGGCAAGAGACCCAGTACTTC. It encodes CAAPLLWGSGGQETQYF. The chain couples TRBV24-1 to TRBJ2-5, with 10 bases aligning to TRBD2. Germline CDR1 KGHDR, CDR2 SFDVKD. J lost 2 bases, V lost 12 bases, and 17 bases had no gene match. There are 17 residues in the CDR3.

The rearrangement links TRBV28 to TRBJ2-1; the D gene is possibly TRBD1 (6 bases). Per germline, CDR1 MDHEN and CDR2 SYDVKM. With 4 bases removed from V and 7 bases from J, the gap between germline ends came to 14 bases. The length of the CDR3 is 14 residues. This chain's CDR3 is CASSSRDIRNEQFF. DNA of the CDR3: TGTGCCAGCAGTTCCCGGGACATCCGGAATGAGCAGTTCTTC.

The rearrangement joins TRBV27 to TRBJ1-5, with TRBD1 as a possible D gene (5 bases). The V end was cut by 6 bases, the J end by 7 bases, with 13 bases between. This CDR3 spans 13 amino acids. Germline CDR1 and CDR2: MNHEY and SMNVEV (reference sequence). The CDR3 DNA is TGTGCCAGCAGCTTGACAGTAACCCAGCCCCAGCATTTT. This gives the protein CASSLTVTQPQHF.

V is TRBV9 and J is TRBJ2-6; 7 bases agree with TRBD1. The V gene's germline CDR1 is SGDLS and CDR2 YYNGEE. The CDR3 runs to 20 residues. Germline trimming cut 4 bases from V and 1 base from J; bases unmatched to any gene: 17. The CDR3 DNA reads as TGTGCCAGCAGCCCCCGAATCGAAGGGGGCATCGGATCTGGGGCCAACGTCCTGACTTTC. Its protein product is CASSPRIEGGIGSGANVLTF.

This clone was counted between two and nine times. The chain has TRBV6-5 and TRBJ1-1; TRBD1 matches 7 bases. The germline V gene has CDR1 MNHEY and CDR2 SVGAGI. J gave up 8 bases and V 11 bases, and 17 bases lay outside the gene matches. CDR3 length: 14 residues. The CDR3 DNA reads as TGTGCCGGGTCCCCGGGACAGAAAGTTCCCGAAGCTTTCTTT. This translates into CAGSPGQKVPEAFF.

The genes are TRBV18 and TRBJ2-3; D gene unclear. In germline, CDR1 is KGHSH, CDR2 LQKENI. Trimming removed 8 bases at V and 1 base at J, with 16 bases between. The length of the CDR3 is 15 residues. The CDR3 is CASSLSEDGTDTQYF. CDR3 nucleotides: TGTGCCAGCAGCCTTTCAGAGGATGGCACAGATACGCAGTATTTT.

The chain has TRBV21-1 and TRBJ1-2; the D call in the table, TRBD1, was not verified against the DNA. TRBV21-1 counts as a pseudogene. The CDR3 runs to 15 residues. The chain's CDR3 is CASRELSAGDYGYTF. In DNA, the CDR3 is TGTGCCAGCAGGGAGCTCAGCGCAGGGGATTATGGCTACACCTTC.

The gene calls are TRBV5-1 and TRBJ2-5; 8 bases line up with TRBD2. CDR3 length equals 16 residues. The V gene's germline CDR1 is SGHRS and CDR2 YFSETQ. With V trimmed by 2 bases and J by 2 bases, 8 bases remained unmatched. The DNA for the CDR3 is TGCGCCAGCAGCTTTGGCTCTAGCGGGTCTCAAGAGACCCAGTACTTC. Residues: CASSFGSSGSQETQYF.

V is TRBV5-1 and J is TRBJ2-1, with TRBD2 matching 11 bases. Per germline, CDR1 SGHRS and CDR2 YFSETQ. J lost 7 bases, V lost 5 bases, and 5 bases had no gene match. The CDR3 totals 14 residues. The CDR3 DNA sequence: TGCGCCAGCAGGGAAACTAGCGGGGGAAATGAGCAGTTCTTC. Translation gives CASRETSGGNEQFF.

For this clone: The sample has other DNA sequences that encode this CDR3 too. The chain is built from TRBV28 and TRBJ2-5; D remains unclear. The CDR3 covers 11 residues. CDR1 is MDHEN, CDR2 SYDVKM, per germline. The germline V and J ends were trimmed by 5 bases and 4 bases, with 5 bases remaining between them. In DNA, the CDR3 is TGTGCCAGCAGTCTAAGAGAGACCCAGTACTTC. This encodes CASSLRETQYF.

This rearrangement joins TRBV2 to TRBJ2-2; 10 bases agree with TRBD1. V was pared by 8 bases and J by 4 bases, with 7 bases of the junction left unmatched. The length of the CDR3 is 15 residues. CDR1 SNHLY and CDR2 FYNNEI come from the germline V gene. DNA for the CDR3: TGTGCCAGCGTGGGACAGGGGATAGTCACCGGGGAGCTGTTTTTT. Protein product: CASVGQGIVTGELFF.